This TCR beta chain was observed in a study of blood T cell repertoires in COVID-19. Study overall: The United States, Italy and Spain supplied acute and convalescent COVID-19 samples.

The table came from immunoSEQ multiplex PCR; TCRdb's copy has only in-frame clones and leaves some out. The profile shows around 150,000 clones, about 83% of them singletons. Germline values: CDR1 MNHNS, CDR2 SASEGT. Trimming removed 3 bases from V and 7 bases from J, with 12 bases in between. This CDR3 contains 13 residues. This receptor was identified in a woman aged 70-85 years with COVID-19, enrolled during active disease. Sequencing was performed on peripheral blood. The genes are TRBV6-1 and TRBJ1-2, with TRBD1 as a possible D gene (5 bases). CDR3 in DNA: TGTGCCAGCAGTGAGTGGGGGGGACTTGGCTACACCTTC. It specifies CASSEWGGLGYTF.